This TCR beta chain was identified in a study of T cell changes during pregnancy in multiple sclerosis. V dropped 1 base and J dropped 3 bases, with 7 bases sitting between them. The CDR3 covers 13 residues. The V gene's germline CDR1 is MGHRA and CDR2 YSYEKL. Generated by immunoSEQ multiplex PCR, the TCRdb table keeps only in-frame clones and is missing some. The data hold about 46,000 clones, with 94% observed a single time. Sequenced here: CD8+ T cells from peripheral blood mononuclear cells, sampled in the first trimester of pregnancy. The chain carries TRBV4-1 and TRBJ2-7; possibly TRBD2 for D (6 bases). The sequence was obtained from a female donor with multiple sclerosis, enrolled in a pregnancy study. The CDR3 here is CASSQVGSYEQYF. The DNA for the CDR3 is TGCGCCAGCAGCCAAGTCGGGAGCTACGAGCAGTACTTC.